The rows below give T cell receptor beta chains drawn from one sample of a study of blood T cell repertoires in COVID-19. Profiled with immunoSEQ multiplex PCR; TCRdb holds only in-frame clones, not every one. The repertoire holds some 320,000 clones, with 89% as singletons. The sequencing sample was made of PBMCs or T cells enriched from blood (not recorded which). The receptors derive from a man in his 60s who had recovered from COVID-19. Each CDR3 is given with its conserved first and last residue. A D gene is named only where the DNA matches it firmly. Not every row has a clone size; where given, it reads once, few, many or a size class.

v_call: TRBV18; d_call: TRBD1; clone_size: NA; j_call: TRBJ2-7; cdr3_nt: TGTGCCAGCTCCCAGGGACAGGCATACGAGCAGTACTTC; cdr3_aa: CASSQGQAYEQYF
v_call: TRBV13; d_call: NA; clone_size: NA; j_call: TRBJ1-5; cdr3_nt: TGTGCCAGCAGCTTAGCGCAGGACGGGGGGCCCCAGCATTTT; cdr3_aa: CASSLAQDGGPQHF
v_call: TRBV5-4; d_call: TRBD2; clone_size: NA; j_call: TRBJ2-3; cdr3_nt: TGTGCCTCCCGCAAAGCGGGAAGTCCAGATACGCAGTATTTT; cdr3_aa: CASRKAGSPDTQYF
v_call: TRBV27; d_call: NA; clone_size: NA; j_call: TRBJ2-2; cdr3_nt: TGTGCCAGCAGTTCTCCGGGACGCGGGGCCGGGGAGCTGTTTTTT; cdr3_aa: CASSSPGRGAGELFF
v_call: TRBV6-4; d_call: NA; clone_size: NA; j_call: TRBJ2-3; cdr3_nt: TGTGCCAGCAGTGACAGGGGTTTTACAGATACGCAGTATTTT; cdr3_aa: CASSDRGFTDTQYF
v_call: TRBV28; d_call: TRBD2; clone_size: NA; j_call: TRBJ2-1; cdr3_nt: TGTGCCAGCAGTTTAGGGGGAGCGGGATTAGGGGAGCAGTTCTTC; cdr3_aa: CASSLGGAGLGEQFF
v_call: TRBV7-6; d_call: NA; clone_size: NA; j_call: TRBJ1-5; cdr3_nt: TGTGCCAGCAGCGGCGGGGGCAATCAGCCCCAGCATTTT; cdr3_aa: CASSGGGNQPQHF
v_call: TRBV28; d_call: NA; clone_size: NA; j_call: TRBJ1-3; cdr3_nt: TGTGCCAGCGGGGCCGGAGCAGGTCGCGGAAACACCATATATTTT; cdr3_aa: CASGAGAGRGNTIYF
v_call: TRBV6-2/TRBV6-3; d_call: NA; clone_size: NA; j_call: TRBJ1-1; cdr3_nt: TGTGCCAGCAGTTACCTCATCCGGACGGGAAAAAACACTGAAGCTTTCTTT; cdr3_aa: CASSYLIRTGKNTEAFF
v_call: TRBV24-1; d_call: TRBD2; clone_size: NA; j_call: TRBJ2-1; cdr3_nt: TGTGCCACGAGAGGGGCGGCTAGCGGGAGTAGTGAGCAGTTCTTC; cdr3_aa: CATRGAASGSSEQFF
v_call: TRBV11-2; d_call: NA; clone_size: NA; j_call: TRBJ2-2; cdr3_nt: TGTGCCAGCAGCGAGCCGACAGGTCCGTTTTTT; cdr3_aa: CASSEPTGPFF
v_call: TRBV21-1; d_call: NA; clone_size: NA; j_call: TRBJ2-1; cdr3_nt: TGTGCCAGCAGCAAATTTCCTAGCGGACGGGGCAATGAGCAGTTCTTC; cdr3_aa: CASSKFPSGRGNEQFF
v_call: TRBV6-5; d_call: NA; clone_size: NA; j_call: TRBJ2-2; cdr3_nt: TGTGCCAGCACCTTAATTAGCAACACCGGGGAGCTGTTTTTT; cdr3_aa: CASTLISNTGELFF
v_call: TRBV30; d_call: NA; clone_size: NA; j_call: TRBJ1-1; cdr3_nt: TGTGCCTGGAGTGTGGCAGGCACCATGAACACTGAAGCTTTCTTT; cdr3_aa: CAWSVAGTMNTEAFF
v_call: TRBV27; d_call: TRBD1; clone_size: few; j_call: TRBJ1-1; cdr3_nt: TGTGCCAGCAGTCCAAGACAGGGGTTGAACACTGAAGCTTTCTTT; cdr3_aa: CASSPRQGLNTEAFF
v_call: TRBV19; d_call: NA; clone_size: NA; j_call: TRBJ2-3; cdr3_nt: TGTGCCACCTCTAATCGGGGCACAGATACGCAGTATTTT; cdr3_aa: CATSNRGTDTQYF
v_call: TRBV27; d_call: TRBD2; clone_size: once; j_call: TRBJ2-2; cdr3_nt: TGTGCCAGCAAGCGGGAGTATGGCGGGGAGCTGTTTTTT; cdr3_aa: CASKREYGGELFF
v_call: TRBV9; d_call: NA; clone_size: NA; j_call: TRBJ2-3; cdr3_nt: TGTGCCAGCAGCGTATCTGGTCGGGGAGCGGTAGATACGCAGTATTTT; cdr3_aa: CASSVSGRGAVDTQYF
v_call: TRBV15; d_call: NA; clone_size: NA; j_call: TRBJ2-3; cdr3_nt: TGTGCCACCAGCAGAGGGAGGACAGCTCCATCGCAGTATTTT; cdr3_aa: CATSRGRTAPSQYF
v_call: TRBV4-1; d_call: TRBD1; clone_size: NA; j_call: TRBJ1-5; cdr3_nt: TGCGCCAGCAGCCCCACGGGCAGGGGGACGGAGCAGCCCCAGCATTTT; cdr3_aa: CASSPTGRGTEQPQHF
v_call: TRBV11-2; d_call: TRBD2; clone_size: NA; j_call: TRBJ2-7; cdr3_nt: TGTGCCAGCAGCTTAGATGTGAGCGCTAGCGGGAGTCTTGAGCAGTACTTC; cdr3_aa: CASSLDVSASGSLEQYF
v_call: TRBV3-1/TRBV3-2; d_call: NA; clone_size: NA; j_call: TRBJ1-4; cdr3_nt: TGTGCCAGCAGCCAGAGGGGGAATGAAAAACTGTTTTTT; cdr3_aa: CASSQRGNEKLFF
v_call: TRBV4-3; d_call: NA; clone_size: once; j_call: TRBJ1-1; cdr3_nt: TGCGCCAGCAGCCAAGAACCCGGGCCCGGACGGGGAGCTTTCTTT; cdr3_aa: CASSQEPGPGRGAFF
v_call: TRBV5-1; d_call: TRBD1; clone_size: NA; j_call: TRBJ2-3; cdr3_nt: TGCGCCAGCAGCAACCGACAGGGGGTCTCCTACACAGATACGCAGTATTTT; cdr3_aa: CASSNRQGVSYTDTQYF
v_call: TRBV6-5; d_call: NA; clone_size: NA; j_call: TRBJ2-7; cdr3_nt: TGTGCCAGCGGAACAGCCTACGAGCAGTACTTC; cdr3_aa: CASGTAYEQYF
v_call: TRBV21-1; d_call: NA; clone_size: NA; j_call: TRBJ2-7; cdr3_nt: TGTGCCAGCAGCACACAGGGGGCAAGTAACGAGCAGTACTTC; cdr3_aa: CASSTQGASNEQYF
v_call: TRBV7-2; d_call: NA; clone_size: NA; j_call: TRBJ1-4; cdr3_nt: TGTGCCAGCAGCCTAGACTTCTCTGAAAAACTGTTTTTT; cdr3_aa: CASSLDFSEKLFF
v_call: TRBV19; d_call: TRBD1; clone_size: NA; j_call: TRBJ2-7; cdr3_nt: TGTGCCAGTAGTAGGCCGGGACAGGGGACCTACGAGCAGTACTTC; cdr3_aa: CASSRPGQGTYEQYF
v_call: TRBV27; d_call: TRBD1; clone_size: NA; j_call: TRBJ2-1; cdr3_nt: TGTGCCAGCAGTCGCCCGGGACAGGGGTCTCCCTTCTCCTACAATGAGCAGTTCTTC; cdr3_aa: CASSRPGQGSPFSYNEQFF
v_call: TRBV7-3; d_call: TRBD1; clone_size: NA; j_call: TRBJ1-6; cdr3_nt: TGTGCCAGCAGCCGGGACAGATATAATTCACCCCTCCACTTT; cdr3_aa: CASSRDRYNSPLHF
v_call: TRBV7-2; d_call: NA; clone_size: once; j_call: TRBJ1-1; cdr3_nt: TGTGCCAGCAGCTTAGGGGGCGAACGTTTCTTT; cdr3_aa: CASSLGGERFF
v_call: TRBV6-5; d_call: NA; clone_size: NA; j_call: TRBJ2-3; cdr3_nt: TGTGCCAGCAGTACACCGACAGGATTCACAGATACGCAGTATTTT; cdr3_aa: CASSTPTGFTDTQYF
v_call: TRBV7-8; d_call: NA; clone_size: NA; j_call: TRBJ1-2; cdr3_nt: TGTGCCAGCAGCGAATCCCAGTTTGTAGGCTACACCTTC; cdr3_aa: CASSESQFVGYTF
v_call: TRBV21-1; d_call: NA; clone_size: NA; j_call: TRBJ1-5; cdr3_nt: TGTGCCAGCAGCAAGGACAGGGTTCTCAATCAGCCCCAGCATTTT; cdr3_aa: CASSKDRVLNQPQHF
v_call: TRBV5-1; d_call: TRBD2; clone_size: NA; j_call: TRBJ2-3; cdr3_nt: TGCGCCAGCAGCTTGGGGCTCACTAGCGGGAGTGGTCCAGATACGCAGTATTTT; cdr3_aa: CASSLGLTSGSGPDTQYF
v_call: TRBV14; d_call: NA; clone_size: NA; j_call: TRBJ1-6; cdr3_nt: TGTGCCAGCAGCCAAGTGACGGGGGATAATTCACCCCTCCACTTT; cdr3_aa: CASSQVTGDNSPLHF
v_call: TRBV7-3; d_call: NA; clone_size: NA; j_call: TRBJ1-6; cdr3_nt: TGTGCCAGCAGCTTAACAGCCAGGGGCAATAATTCACCCCTCCACTTT; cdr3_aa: CASSLTARGNNSPLHF
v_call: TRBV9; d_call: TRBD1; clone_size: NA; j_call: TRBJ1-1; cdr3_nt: TGTGCCAGCGCCAGGACAGGCCTTAACACTGAAGCTTTCTTT; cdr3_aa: CASARTGLNTEAFF
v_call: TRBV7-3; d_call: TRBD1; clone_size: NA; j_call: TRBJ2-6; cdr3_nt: TGTGCCAGCAGCTTGCAGGGGGCTCTGGGGGCCAACGTCCTGACTTTC; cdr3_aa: CASSLQGALGANVLTF
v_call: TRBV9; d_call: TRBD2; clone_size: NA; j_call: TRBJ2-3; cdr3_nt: TGTGCCAGCAGCGTAGCAATAGCGGGCTCAGATACGCAGTATTTT; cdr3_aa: CASSVAIAGSDTQYF
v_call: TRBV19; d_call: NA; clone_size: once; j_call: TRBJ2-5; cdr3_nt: TGTGCCAGTAGTGAAGGGGCCGCCTCTAAGACCCAGTACTTC; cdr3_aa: CASSEGAASKTQYF
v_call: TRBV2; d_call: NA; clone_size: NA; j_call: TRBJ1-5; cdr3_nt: TGTGCCAGCAGTACACAGGGTATAGGCAATCAGCCCCAGCATTTT; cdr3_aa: CASSTQGIGNQPQHF
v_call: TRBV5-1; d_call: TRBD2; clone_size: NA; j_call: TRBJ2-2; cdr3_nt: TGCGCCAGCAGCCCGGGACTAGCGACCACCGGGGAGCTGTTTTTT; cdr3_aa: CASSPGLATTGELFF
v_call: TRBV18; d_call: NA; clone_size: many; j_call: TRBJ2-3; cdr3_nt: TGTGCCAGCTCACCAGTTATGGAGGAGACGCAGTATTTT; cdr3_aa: CASSPVMEETQYF
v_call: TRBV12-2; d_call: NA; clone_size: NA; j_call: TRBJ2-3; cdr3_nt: TGTGCAAGTCGCTTAACCCTAGCGGGAGTTGACACAGATACGCAGTATTTT; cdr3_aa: CASRLTLAGVDTDTQYF
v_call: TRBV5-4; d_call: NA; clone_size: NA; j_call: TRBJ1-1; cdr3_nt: TGTGCCAGCAGCTCCGCCAGGGGCGGGAGCACTGAAGCTTTCTTT; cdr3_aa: CASSSARGGSTEAFF
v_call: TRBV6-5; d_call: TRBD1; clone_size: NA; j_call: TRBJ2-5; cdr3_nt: TGTGCCAGCCCCTCTAGGGACAGACAAGAGACCCAGTACTTC; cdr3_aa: CASPSRDRQETQYF
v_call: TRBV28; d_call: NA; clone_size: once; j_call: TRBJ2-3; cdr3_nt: TGTGCCAGCAGTTTTAGAGGGCATAGCACAGATACGCAGTATTTT; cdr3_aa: CASSFRGHSTDTQYF
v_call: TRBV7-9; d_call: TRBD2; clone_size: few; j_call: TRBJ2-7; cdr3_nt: TGTGCCAGCAGCTTCGGCGGGAGCTCCTACGAGCAGTACTTC; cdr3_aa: CASSFGGSSYEQYF
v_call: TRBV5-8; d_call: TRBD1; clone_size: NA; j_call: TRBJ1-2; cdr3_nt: TGTGCCAGCACCTCCGGGACAGTGAGCTATGGCTACACCTTC; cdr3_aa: CASTSGTVSYGYTF
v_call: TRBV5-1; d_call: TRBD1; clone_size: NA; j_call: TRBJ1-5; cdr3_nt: TGCGCCAGCAGCTTCCAACCCACAGGGGCCGGTCAGCCCCAGCATTTT; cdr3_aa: CASSFQPTGAGQPQHF
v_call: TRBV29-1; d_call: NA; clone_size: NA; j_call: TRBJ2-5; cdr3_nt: TGCAGCGTTGACAGCGCGAAAGAGACCCAGTACTTC; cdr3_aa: CSVDSAKETQYF
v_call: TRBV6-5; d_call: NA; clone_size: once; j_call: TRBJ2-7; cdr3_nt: TGTGCCAGCAGAAGGGCGAGCGGAGCCTACGAGCAGTACTTC; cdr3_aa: CASRRASGAYEQYF
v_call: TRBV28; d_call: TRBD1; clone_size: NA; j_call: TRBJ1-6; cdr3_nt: TGTGCCAGCAGCTCGGGGACAGTGGAAAGCTCCTATAATTCACCCCTCCACTTT; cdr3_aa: CASSSGTVESSYNSPLHF
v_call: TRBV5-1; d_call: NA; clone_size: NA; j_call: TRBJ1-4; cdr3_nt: TGCGCCAGCAGCTCCCTCGACAGCTTTTCGGAAAAACTGTTTTTT; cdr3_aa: CASSSLDSFSEKLFF